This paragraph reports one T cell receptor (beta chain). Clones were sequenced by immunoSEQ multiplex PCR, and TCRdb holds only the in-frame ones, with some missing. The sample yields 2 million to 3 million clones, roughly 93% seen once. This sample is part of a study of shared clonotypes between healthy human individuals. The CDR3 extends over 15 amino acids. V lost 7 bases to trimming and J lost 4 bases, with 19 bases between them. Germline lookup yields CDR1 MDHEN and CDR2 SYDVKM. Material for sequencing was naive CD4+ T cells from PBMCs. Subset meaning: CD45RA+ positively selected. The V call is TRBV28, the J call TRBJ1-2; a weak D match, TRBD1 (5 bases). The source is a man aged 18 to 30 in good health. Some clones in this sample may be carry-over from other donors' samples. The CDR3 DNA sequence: TGTGCCAGCACCTTATGGGGGACCGGTCCCTATGGCTACACCTTC. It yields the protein CASTLWGTGPYGYTF.